These T cell receptor beta chains were read from a single sample in a study of blood T cell repertoires in COVID-19. The repertoire was sequenced with immunoSEQ multiplex PCR; TCRdb's copy has only in-frame clones and lacks some. The sample includes some 26,000 clones, 88% of them seen just once. Sequenced: peripheral blood. All receptors derive from a woman in her 50s with active COVID-19. Each CDR3 is given with its conserved first and last residue. D genes are given only for firm matches. Expanded clones get a size class; other rows say once, few or many, or leave the size out.

j_gene: TRBJ2-1; d_gene: TRBD2; v_gene: TRBV10-3; abundance: NA; CDR3nt: TGTGCCATCAGCGGGACTAGCGGGAGGGATGAGCAGTTCTTC; CDR3aa: CAISGTSGRDEQFF
j_gene: TRBJ2-3; d_gene: TRBD1; v_gene: TRBV11-2; abundance: few; CDR3nt: TGTGCCAGCAGCGTACAATGGACAGGAAGCACAGATACGCAGTATTTT; CDR3aa: CASSVQWTGSTDTQYF
j_gene: TRBJ2-7; d_gene: NA; v_gene: TRBV19; abundance: NA; CDR3nt: TGTGCCAGTAGTTCCGGCAGGGCCTACGAGCAGTACTTC; CDR3aa: CASSSGRAYEQYF
j_gene: TRBJ1-1; d_gene: NA; v_gene: TRBV6-5; abundance: NA; CDR3nt: TGTGCCAGCAGATGGCTTGAGGCTAACACTGAAGCTTTCTTT; CDR3aa: CASRWLEANTEAFF
j_gene: TRBJ2-5; d_gene: TRBD1; v_gene: TRBV27; abundance: NA; CDR3nt: TGTGCCAGCAGTTTATCGACAGGGTTACAAGAGACCCAGTACTTC; CDR3aa: CASSLSTGLQETQYF
j_gene: TRBJ1-5; d_gene: TRBD1; v_gene: TRBV19; abundance: NA; CDR3nt: TGTGCCAGTAGCGGGGACAGGGCCCAGCATTTT; CDR3aa: CASSGDRAQHF
j_gene: TRBJ2-3; d_gene: TRBD2; v_gene: TRBV5-4; abundance: NA; CDR3nt: TGTGCCAGCAGCCTGGGACTAGCACAAAGCACAGATACGCAGTATTTT; CDR3aa: CASSLGLAQSTDTQYF
j_gene: TRBJ2-7; d_gene: TRBD1; v_gene: TRBV5-1; abundance: NA; CDR3nt: TGCGCCAGCAGCTTTGGGGACAGGGGTCCCCTCTACGAGCAGTACTTC; CDR3aa: CASSFGDRGPLYEQYF
j_gene: TRBJ1-2; d_gene: TRBD1; v_gene: TRBV4-1; abundance: NA; CDR3nt: TGCGCCAGCAGCCAAGATCATAGGAACAGGGGGCAAGAAGGCTACACCTTC; CDR3aa: CASSQDHRNRGQEGYTF
j_gene: TRBJ2-4; d_gene: TRBD2; v_gene: TRBV4-2; abundance: once; CDR3nt: TGTGCCAGCAGCCAAGGACAGGGACTAGCGGGAGCAGGTGTAAAGTACTTC; CDR3aa: CASSQGQGLAGAGVKYF
j_gene: TRBJ1-1; d_gene: NA; v_gene: TRBV11-1; abundance: few; CDR3nt: TGTGCCAGCAGCTTAGCGGGGACAATCGGCACTGAAGCTTTCTTT; CDR3aa: CASSLAGTIGTEAFF
j_gene: TRBJ1-6; d_gene: NA; v_gene: TRBV6-1; abundance: NA; CDR3nt: TGTGCCAGCAGTGAACTCCCGGTAGATAATTCACCCCTCCACTTT; CDR3aa: CASSELPVDNSPLHF
j_gene: TRBJ1-1; d_gene: NA; v_gene: TRBV27; abundance: NA; CDR3nt: TGTGCCAGCGGGCCCACAGGAATACCGTCCACTGAAGCTTTCTTT; CDR3aa: CASGPTGIPSTEAFF
j_gene: TRBJ2-1; d_gene: TRBD1; v_gene: TRBV29-1; abundance: NA; CDR3nt: TGCAGCGTTATAGGACAGGGGAGGGATGAGCAGTTCTTC; CDR3aa: CSVIGQGRDEQFF
j_gene: TRBJ1-2; d_gene: TRBD1; v_gene: TRBV28; abundance: NA; CDR3nt: TGTGCCAGCAGGGCGCGACAGGGAAACTATGGCTACACCTTC; CDR3aa: CASRARQGNYGYTF
j_gene: TRBJ2-3; d_gene: NA; v_gene: TRBV7-7; abundance: NA; CDR3nt: TGTGCCAGCAGCTTATCAGAATCAGATACGCAGTATTTT; CDR3aa: CASSLSESDTQYF
j_gene: TRBJ1-1; d_gene: NA; v_gene: TRBV18; abundance: NA; CDR3nt: TGTGCCAGCTCTTACCAGGTACCTAACACTGAAGCTTTCTTT; CDR3aa: CASSYQVPNTEAFF
j_gene: TRBJ2-1; d_gene: NA; v_gene: TRBV2; abundance: NA; CDR3nt: TGTGCCAGCAGTGAATGGAGGGGAATGTCCTACAATGAGCAGTTCTTC; CDR3aa: CASSEWRGMSYNEQFF
j_gene: TRBJ1-5; d_gene: NA; v_gene: TRBV18; abundance: NA; CDR3nt: TGTGCCAGCTCGAGGGTAGGAGGAAACCAGCCCCAGCATTTT; CDR3aa: CASSRVGGNQPQHF
j_gene: TRBJ1-5; d_gene: NA; v_gene: TRBV10-3; abundance: NA; CDR3nt: TGTGCCATCAGTGAAACAAGTAATCAGCCCCAGCATTTT; CDR3aa: CAISETSNQPQHF
j_gene: TRBJ1-6; d_gene: NA; v_gene: TRBV7-3; abundance: NA; CDR3nt: TGTGCCAGCAGCTTAGTTCCAGGGCGCAATTCACCCCTCCACTTT; CDR3aa: CASSLVPGRNSPLHF
j_gene: TRBJ2-1; d_gene: TRBD2; v_gene: TRBV5-1; abundance: NA; CDR3nt: TGCGCCAGCAGTTCTAGCGGGAGCAATAATGAGCAGTTCTTC; CDR3aa: CASSSSGSNNEQFF
j_gene: TRBJ1-1; d_gene: TRBD1; v_gene: TRBV19; abundance: NA; CDR3nt: TGTGCCAGTAGTGGGGACAGGGGATTGAACACTGAAGCTTTCTTT; CDR3aa: CASSGDRGLNTEAFF
j_gene: TRBJ2-4; d_gene: NA; v_gene: TRBV28; abundance: NA; CDR3nt: TGTGCCAGCCACTGGTCGCGAGCCAAAAACATTCAGTACTTC; CDR3aa: CASHWSRAKNIQYF
j_gene: TRBJ2-7; d_gene: TRBD2; v_gene: TRBV5-1; abundance: NA; CDR3nt: TGCGCCAGCAGCTTGGAAGCGACTAGCGGGAACGAGCAGTACTTC; CDR3aa: CASSLEATSGNEQYF
j_gene: TRBJ2-6; d_gene: NA; v_gene: TRBV18; abundance: NA; CDR3nt: TGTGCCAGCTCATCGTCCTCTGGGGCCAACGTCCTGACTTTC; CDR3aa: CASSSSSGANVLTF
j_gene: TRBJ2-2; d_gene: TRBD2; v_gene: TRBV10-3; abundance: once; CDR3nt: TGTGCCATCAGTGAGTCGCGGCTAGCGGCGAACACCGGGGAGCTGTTTTTT; CDR3aa: CAISESRLAANTGELFF
j_gene: TRBJ2-5; d_gene: NA; v_gene: TRBV18; abundance: NA; CDR3nt: TGTGCCAGCTCACCACTAACAGGGCCACAAGAGACCCAGTACTTC; CDR3aa: CASSPLTGPQETQYF
j_gene: TRBJ2-7; d_gene: TRBD1; v_gene: TRBV5-1; abundance: NA; CDR3nt: TGCGCCAGCAGCTTGGGGGACAGGGCCCCTCTTTACGAGCAGTACTTC; CDR3aa: CASSLGDRAPLYEQYF
j_gene: TRBJ2-1; d_gene: NA; v_gene: TRBV7-3; abundance: NA; CDR3nt: TGTGCCAGCAGCTCGCGAGGGGACTATACCAGGGGTGAGCAGTTCTTC; CDR3aa: CASSSRGDYTRGEQFF
j_gene: TRBJ2-7; d_gene: NA; v_gene: TRBV10-1; abundance: NA; CDR3nt: TGCGCCAGCAGTGAAAACAGGGAGGGTCAGCAGTACTTC; CDR3aa: CASSENREGQQYF
j_gene: TRBJ1-5; d_gene: TRBD1; v_gene: TRBV5-1; abundance: few; CDR3nt: TGCGCCAGCAGCCCACAGACAGGGGTCCCCCAGCCCCAGCATTTT; CDR3aa: CASSPQTGVPQPQHF
j_gene: TRBJ1-2; d_gene: TRBD1; v_gene: TRBV25-1; abundance: NA; CDR3nt: TGTGCCAGCAGAGATACAGGGGGAAGGTATGGCTACACCTTC; CDR3aa: CASRDTGGRYGYTF
j_gene: TRBJ1-2; d_gene: TRBD1; v_gene: TRBV7-9; abundance: NA; CDR3nt: TGTGCCAGCAGCGCGGGACAGGCGGACTATGGCTACACCTTC; CDR3aa: CASSAGQADYGYTF
j_gene: TRBJ2-1; d_gene: TRBD2; v_gene: TRBV27; abundance: NA; CDR3nt: TGTGCCAGCAGTTTAAATGGCGGGGGAAACAATGAGCAGTTCTTC; CDR3aa: CASSLNGGGNNEQFF
j_gene: TRBJ2-5; d_gene: NA; v_gene: TRBV11-2; abundance: NA; CDR3nt: TGTGCCAGCAGCTTAGTTCTCCGGGGGTACCAAGAGACCCAGTACTTC; CDR3aa: CASSLVLRGYQETQYF
j_gene: TRBJ2-2; d_gene: NA; v_gene: TRBV19; abundance: NA; CDR3nt: TGTGCCAGTAGTAGGATGGGGCGTGGCAGGGAGCTGTTTTTT; CDR3aa: CASSRMGRGRELFF
j_gene: TRBJ2-5; d_gene: TRBD1; v_gene: TRBV30; abundance: NA; CDR3nt: TGTGCCTGGAGTCCTGAGACAGGGCCGACCCAGTACTTC; CDR3aa: CAWSPETGPTQYF
j_gene: TRBJ1-2; d_gene: TRBD1; v_gene: TRBV6-5; abundance: NA; CDR3nt: TGTGCCAGCAGCCGGGACAGGGGATTGTATGGCTACACCTTC; CDR3aa: CASSRDRGLYGYTF
j_gene: TRBJ1-2; d_gene: NA; v_gene: TRBV20-1; abundance: NA; CDR3nt: TGCAGTGCTTCTTCAGGGTATGGCTACACCTTC; CDR3aa: CSASSGYGYTF